The 20 T cell receptor beta chains reported below all come from one sample, sequenced in a study of cytomegalovirus exposure and HLA in healthy donors. The PCR used 60 Vbeta and 13 Jbeta primers. Sequenced by immunoSEQ multiplex PCR; TCRdb stores in-frame clones only, minus some. The table lists 100,000 to 150,000 clones, 70% to 90% of them singletons. The material sequenced was PBMCs. The receptor set was obtained from a man between 18 and 35 years old in good health and CMV-seropositive.

This clone was detected a few times. This rearrangement joins TRBV27 to TRBJ1-1; D is possibly TRBD1 (5 bases). V lost 2 bases and J lost 1, with 5 bases in between. The CDR3 length is 13 residues. Looked up from germline, CDR1 is MNHEY and CDR2 is SMNVEV (reference sequence). CDR3 sequence: CASSLTGNTEAFF. CDR3 nucleotides: TGTGCCAGCAGTTTAACAGGGAACACTGAAGCTTTCTTT.

V and J are TRBV7-9 and TRBJ1-4; the match to TRBD1 covers 8 bases. The CDR3 loop spans 16 amino acids. Germline V gives CDR1 SEHNR, CDR2 FQNEAQ (reference sequence). V trimming: 5 bases; J trimming: 7 bases; junction bases outside the gene matches: 12. Here the CDR3 DNA reads TGTGCCAGCAGCCCCAAGATGCAGGGGGCGGGTGAAAAACTGTTTTTT. It codes for CASSPKMQGAGEKLFF.

The CDR3 bases are TGTGCCAGCAGCTTAGGGAACGGGGAAACCCAGTACTTC. It is translated as CASSLGNGETQYF. The J gene is TRBJ2-5, the V gene TRBV7-7, with D possibly TRBD2 on 5 matching bases. Germline CDR1 SSHAT, CDR2 FNYEAQ (reference sequence). With 1 base removed from V and 8 bases from J, the gap between germline ends came to 11 bases. The CDR3 runs to 13 residues.

This CDR3 is CASSSPGTGNYEQYF. CDR3 coding DNA: TGTGCCAGCAGCTCACCCGGGACAGGGAACTACGAGCAGTACTTC. The J gene is TRBJ2-7, the V gene TRBV7-6; the match to TRBD1 covers 9 bases. The CDR3 is 15 amino acids. The germline V gene encodes CDR1 SGHVS and CDR2 FNYEAQ. V gave up 4 bases and J gave up 3 bases; unmatched junction bases: 7. The full variable domain, in which reference TRBV7-6 and TRBJ2-7 provide the parts outside the CDR3, is GAGVSQSPRYKVTKRGQDVALRCDPISGHVSLYWYRQALGQGPEFLTYFNYEAQQDKSGLPNDRFSAERPEGSISTLTIQRTEQRDSAMYRCASSSPGTGNYEQYFGPGTRLTVT.

The chain employs TRBV18 and TRBJ2-4, with D hard to call. The CDR3 covers 13 residues. Trimming stripped 2 bases from V and 3 bases from J, with 5 bases between. Looked up from germline, CDR1 is KGHSH and CDR2 is LQKENI. CDR3 residues: CASSPNNKNIQYF. The CDR3 bases are TGTGCCAGCTCACCAAACAACAAAAACATTCAGTACTTC.

This rearrangement joins TRBV13 to TRBJ2-5; 8 bases are shared with TRBD2. The closer fit of TRBJ2-7 to the DNA end suggests the J call may be wrong. Per the germline V gene, CDR1 is PRHDT and CDR2 is FYEKMQ (reference sequence). This CDR3 has 15 residues. The CDR3 coding sequence is TGTGCCAGCAGCTTAGGTGGCGGGGGGTCCTACGAGCAGTACTTC. Its translation: CASSLGGGGSYEQYF.

The chain employs TRBV30 and TRBJ1-5; maybe TRBD1 (5 bases). The CDR3 runs 17 residues. V was pared by 0 bases and J by 1 base, with 16 bases between. Per germline, CDR1 GTSNPN and CDR2 SVGIG (reference sequence). The CDR3 loop is CAWSVSRGPGSNQPQHF. The CDR3 DNA reads as TGTGCCTGGAGTGTATCGCGGGGCCCAGGGAGCAATCAGCCCCAGCATTTT.

The CDR3 here is CASRNRGVRSTDTQYF. In DNA, the CDR3 is TGTGCCAGCAGGAACCGGGGAGTACGGAGCACAGATACGCAGTATTTT. V is TRBV6-6 and J is TRBJ2-3; D is possibly TRBD2 (5 bases). Germline values: CDR1 MNHNY, CDR2 SVGAGI (reference sequence). V dropped 6 bases and J dropped 0 bases, with 16 bases sitting between them. This CDR3 contains 16 residues.

The chain couples TRBV18 to TRBJ2-7; TRBD2 is a possible D gene (5 bases). This CDR3 region has 13 residues. V lost 5 bases to trimming and J lost 5 bases, with 13 bases between them. CDR1 and CDR2 (germline): KGHSH, LQKENI. For the CDR3, the DNA is TGTGCCAGCTCAGAGGGAAATCAGAACGAGCAGTACTTC. Residues: CASSEGNQNEQYF.

The chain combines TRBV14 with TRBJ2-5; 9 bases fit TRBD1. Unmatched junction bases numbered 9, after V lost 2 bases and J lost 5 bases. Germline CDR1 SGHDN, CDR2 FVKESK. CDR3 length: 16 residues. Written as DNA, the CDR3 is TGTGCCAGCAGCCAACTGACAGGGGGAGAGTTCGAGACCCAGTACTTC. Amino acids: CASSQLTGGEFETQYF.

The chain links TRBV30 to TRBJ1-2, with D unclear. Germline V gene lookup returns CDR1 GTSNPN and CDR2 SVGIG (reference sequence). V lost 2 bases, J lost 4 bases, and 5 bases lay in between. This CDR3 is 11 amino acids long. This CDR3 is CAWSHGYGYTF. The CDR3 DNA reads TGTGCCTGGAGTCACGGCTATGGCTACACCTTC. Full variable domain (rest looked up from reference TRBV30 and TRBJ1-2): SQTIHQWPATLVQPVGSPLSLECTVEGTSNPNLYWYRQAAGRGLQLLFYSVGIGQISSEVPQNLSASRPQDRQFILSSKKLLLSDSGFYLCAWSHGYGYTFGSGTRLTVV.

V usage is TRBV11-2 and J usage is TRBJ1-1; possibly TRBD1 for D (6 bases). The CDR3 length is 12 residues. V was trimmed by 4 bases and J by 7 bases, leaving 10 bases between them. Per germline, CDR1 SGHAT and CDR2 FQNNGV. The CDR3 loop is CASSWEGGEAFF. The CDR3 nucleotides read TGTGCCAGCAGCTGGGAAGGGGGTGAAGCTTTCTTT. Using reference TRBV11-2 and TRBJ1-1 for the parts outside the CDR3, the full variable domain is EAGVAQSPRYKIIEKRQSVAFWCNPISGHATLYWYQQILGQGPKLLIQFQNNGVVDDSQLPKDRFSAERLKGVDSTLKIQPAKLEDSAVYLCASSWEGGEAFFGQGTRLTVV.

The chain uses TRBV27 and TRBJ2-7; D call uncertain. CDR1 and CDR2 from the germline V gene are MNHEY and SMNVEV (reference sequence). Trimming stripped 7 bases from V and 6 bases from J, with 10 bases between. The CDR3 spans 11 residues. The CDR3 here is CASTLSGEQYF. The DNA for the CDR3 is TGTGCCAGCACTCTCTCGGGCGAGCAGTACTTC.

The chain uses TRBV7-9 and TRBJ1-4; no definite D call. Germline loops: CDR1 SEHNR, CDR2 FQNEAQ (reference sequence). The CDR3 consists of 17 residues. The V end lost 4 bases, the J end lost 2 bases, and 17 bases lay between the germline ends. CDR3 amino acids: CASSSPSWESTNEKLFF. The CDR3, as DNA: TGTGCCAGCAGCTCTCCGTCCTGGGAGTCTACTAATGAAAAACTGTTTTTT.

The J gene is TRBJ2-1, the V gene TRBV19; 7 positions match TRBD1. The CDR3 extends over 13 amino acids. Germline lookup yields CDR1 LNHDA and CDR2 SQIVND (reference sequence). Trimming took 4 bases from V and 6 from J; bases not matched to a gene: 3. The CDR3 nucleotides are TGTGCCAGTAGTAATGCAGGGGGCAATGAGCAGTTCTTC. Residues: CASSNAGGNEQFF.

This sequence joins TRBV7-9 and TRBJ1-1; TRBD1 might be the D (5 bases). Germline loops: CDR1 SEHNR, CDR2 FQNEAQ (reference sequence). The germline V and J ends were trimmed by 6 bases and 4 bases, with 12 bases remaining between them. The CDR3 has 13 amino acids. The CDR3 reads CASSRREGTEAFF. The CDR3 DNA reads TGTGCCAGCAGTCGCAGGGAAGGCACTGAAGCTTTCTTT. Full variable domain (remainder filled in from reference TRBV7-9 and TRBJ1-1): DTGVSQNPRHKITKRGQNVTFRCDPISEHNRLYWYRQTLGQGPEFLTYFQNEAQLEKSRLLSDRFSAERPKGSFSTLEIQRTEQGDSAMYLCASSRREGTEAFFGQGTRLTVV.

The chain recombines TRBV6-4 with TRBJ2-3; D gene ambiguous. The CDR3 is 13 residues long. V was clipped by 5 bases and J by 3 bases, with 9 bases between them. In germline, CDR1 is MRHNA, CDR2 SNTAGT. CDR3 nucleotide sequence: TGTGCCAGCAGTTCCTTATCGACAGATACGCAGTATTTT. This sequence encodes CASSSLSTDTQYF.

This chain uses TRBV19 with TRBJ1-1; D unresolved. Germline-derived CDR1 and CDR2 are LNHDA and SQIVND (reference sequence). Trimming shortened V by 5 bases and J by 0 bases, and 10 bases separated the two germline ends. This CDR3 is built from 14 residues. DNA for the CDR3: TGTGCCAGTAGTGACTACTTCATGAACACTGAAGCTTTCTTT. Protein: CASSDYFMNTEAFF.

This clone was observed a single time. The J gene is TRBJ1-5, the V gene TRBV12-5; no firm D call. This CDR3 region has 11 residues. The V end lost 6 bases, the J end lost 3 bases, and 3 bases lay between the germline ends. CDR1 and CDR2 from the germline V gene are LGHNT and FRNRAP. CDR3 amino acids: CASGLNQPQHF. The DNA for the CDR3 is TGTGCTAGTGGCCTCAATCAGCCCCAGCATTTT.

About this clone itself: The junction differs from germline at one of its ends, possibly a read error. V gene TRBV9 combines with J gene TRBJ1-1, with D perhaps TRBD1 (5 bases). Germline CDR1 is SGDLS and CDR2 is YYNGEE. The CDR3 is 13 residues long. CDR3 bases: TGTGCCAGCAGCGTAGGGGCCCCGGAGGGGTTAGGGTTT. This sequence encodes CASSVGAPEGLGF.